The rows below give T cell receptor beta chains drawn from one sample of a study of blood T cell repertoires in COVID-19. The table came from immunoSEQ multiplex PCR; TCRdb's copy has only in-frame clones and leaves some out. The table has 200,000 to 250,000 clones, nearly 90% seen once. The specimen was peripheral blood. All receptors come from a woman under 30 who had recovered from COVID-19. Each CDR3 is given without its conserved first and last residue. Each record gives: V gene, CDR3 protein.

V: TRBV4-2
CDR3: ASSQETTWETEAF

V: TRBV5-1
CDR3: ASRPDYLNTGELF

V: TRBV11-2
CDR3: ASSTVREGPYNEQF

V: TRBV3-1/TRBV3-2
CDR3: ASSLRGSEKLF

V: TRBV5-4
CDR3: ASRYGGNTGELF

V: TRBV13
CDR3: ASSLGGIAGGPISTDTQY

V: TRBV4-1
CDR3: ASSPRDSVNQPQH

V: TRBV18
CDR3: ASSQLAGEVEQY

V: TRBV11-2
CDR3: ASSLADFSTDTQY

V: TRBV28
CDR3: ASSSLGGAVIGYT